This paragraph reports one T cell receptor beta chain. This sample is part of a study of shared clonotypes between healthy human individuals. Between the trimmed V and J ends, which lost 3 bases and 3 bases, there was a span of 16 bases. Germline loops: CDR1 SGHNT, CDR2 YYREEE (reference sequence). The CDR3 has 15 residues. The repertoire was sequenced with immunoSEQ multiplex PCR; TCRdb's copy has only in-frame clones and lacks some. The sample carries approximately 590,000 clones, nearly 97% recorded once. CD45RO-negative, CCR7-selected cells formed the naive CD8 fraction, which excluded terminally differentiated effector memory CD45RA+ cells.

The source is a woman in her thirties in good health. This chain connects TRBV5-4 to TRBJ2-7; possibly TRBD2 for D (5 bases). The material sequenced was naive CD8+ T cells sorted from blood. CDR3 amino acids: CASSSYKRRLYEQYF. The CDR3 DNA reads TGTGCCAGCAGCTCGTACAAGCGGAGGCTCTACGAGCAGTACTTC.